This TCR beta chain was sequenced for a study of shared clonotypes between healthy human individuals. In the case of this clone: Its antigen is not known.

Libraries were prepared by immunoSEQ multiplex PCR; TCRdb keeps only in-frame clonotypes and omits some of them. The sample holds 2,500,000 or so clones, 92% seen once. Germline CDR1 is SGHRS and CDR2 is YFSETQ. Trimming left V 0 bases short and J 3 bases short, with 12 bases between. The CDR3 totals 15 residues. Overall study results and limits: Limitation of the genetic and exposure-history diversity represented came from the few donors. Naive CD4 clonotype sharing across several donors was roughly 5%.

V and J are TRBV5-1 and TRBJ1-1, with D possibly being TRBD1 (5 bases). This TCR derives from a man aged 18 to 29 in good health. Some clones in this sample may be carry-over from other donors' samples. Sequencing input: naive CD4+ T cells from PBMCs. Specified subset: CD45RA+ positively selected. DNA for the CDR3: TGCGCCAGCAGCTTGGAGAGTAGGGGAGACACTGAAGCTTTCTTT. This gives the protein CASSLESRGDTEAFF.